The clone carrying this T cell receptor (beta chain) was observed at least ten times. The data stem from a study of identical twins. In every case, the donor was a healthy Caucasian. The CDR3 is 15 residues long. The junction had 7 bases not matched to a gene; V was cut back by 4 bases and J by 3 bases. CDR1 MGHRA and CDR2 YSYEKL come from the germline V gene. Through template switching, a universal primer site was introduced, and the cDNA contained unique molecular identifiers. TCRdb reanalysed the 5' RACE reads using MiXCR and keeps one entry per CDR3 protein. The table has roughly 350,000 distinct CDR3 sequences, around 9% seen once.

The TCR sequence derives from a woman aged 45-60 years in good health. Source material: naive T cells sorted from blood. This chain joins TRBV4-1 and TRBJ2-7; 9 bases are shared with TRBD2. CDR3 DNA sequence: TGCGCCAGCAGCCCGCAACTAGCGGGCCTCTACGAGCAGTACTTC. This gives the protein CASSPQLAGLYEQYF.